The T cell receptor (beta chain) under discussion was sequenced for a study of cytomegalovirus exposure and HLA in healthy donors. Study results and limitations: CMV serostatus was the sole immune exposure data available. What a later analysis reportedly showed was that an Asian-associated ancestry cluster had fewer N-insertions than the approximately 700-donor mean. The study listed under 200 cytomegalovirus-associated TCR beta chains.

As regards this clone: Its target is not known.

The germline V gene has CDR1 MNHNS and CDR2 SASEGT. J lost 7 bases, V lost 6 bases, and 11 bases had no gene match. CDR3 length equals 14 residues. The PCR used 60 Vbeta and 13 Jbeta primers. This table comes from immunoSEQ multiplex PCR, and its TCRdb copy is limited to in-frame clones, with some not included. The table has almost 200,000 clones, 65% to 90% seen once. The sequencing sample was made of PBMCs. The TCR comes from a woman in her forties or fifties in good health and CMV-seronegative. The chain has TRBV6-1 and TRBJ1-1, with 7 bases fitting TRBD1. The CDR3 is CASSLGQAAREAFF. In DNA form, the CDR3 reads TGTGCCAGCAGCTTAGGACAGGCCGCGCGTGAAGCTTTCTTT.